A selection of T cell receptor beta chains follows, all from one sample in a study of cytomegalovirus exposure and HLA in healthy donors. Libraries were prepared by immunoSEQ multiplex PCR; TCRdb keeps only in-frame clonotypes and omits some of them. This sample has approximately 190,000 clones; roughly 80% occur once, and the top ten carry around 2.2%. The sequencing sample was made of PBMCs. These receptors originate from a woman aged 25 to 39 in good health and CMV-seropositive. Both conserved end residues are trimmed from each CDR3. The D gene is left open where the match is weak.

j_gene | d_gene | len | v_gene | CDR3aa
TRBJ2-5 | . | 11 | TRBV11-3 | ASSPGQGEAQY
TRBJ1-2 | . | 11 | TRBV27 | ASSSRGAYGYT
TRBJ1-4 | TRBD1 | 13 | TRBV11-2 | ASSSRGRGNEKLF
TRBJ2-7 | TRBD1 | 14 | TRBV7-2 | ASSTPGGTGAGEQY
TRBJ2-1 | . | 14 | TRBV27 | ASRRGDQRPYNEQF
TRBJ2-2 | TRBD1 | 15 | TRBV4-2 | ASSSRAPGQGTGELF
TRBJ2-1 | . | 13 | TRBV5-6 | ASSPMTGSYNEQF
TRBJ2-2 | . | 14 | TRBV5-8 | ASSYFRLLNTGELF
TRBJ1-1 | . | 13 | TRBV5-5 | ASSLGGGVGTEAF
TRBJ2-1 | . | 11 | TRBV29-1 | SGTGNSYNEQF
TRBJ1-1 | . | 12 | TRBV7-2 | ASSLGPLNTEAF
TRBJ2-3 | . | 15 | TRBV4-2 | ASSQEFRDSGTDTQY
TRBJ2-3 | . | 13 | TRBV4-1 | ASSQTQGWSDTQY
TRBJ1-5 | TRBD1 | 13 | TRBV7-2 | ASSLGGQAQWNQH
TRBJ2-3 | . | 9 | TRBV7-9 | ASGGYDTQY